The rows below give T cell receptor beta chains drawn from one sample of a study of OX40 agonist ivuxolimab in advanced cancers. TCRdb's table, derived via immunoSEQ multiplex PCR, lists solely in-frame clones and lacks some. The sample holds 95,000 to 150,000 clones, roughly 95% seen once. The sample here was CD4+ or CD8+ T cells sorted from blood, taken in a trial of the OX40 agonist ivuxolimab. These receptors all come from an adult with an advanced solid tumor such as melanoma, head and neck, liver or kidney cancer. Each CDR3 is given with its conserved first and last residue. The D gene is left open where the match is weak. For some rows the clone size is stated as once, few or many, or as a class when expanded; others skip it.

CDR3aa: CASSSSGLPTQYF
CDR3nt: TGTGCCAGCAGTTCCTCGGGACTTCCAACGCAGTATTTT
len: 13
abundance: -
j_gene: TRBJ2-3
d_gene: -
v_gene: TRBV6-6

CDR3aa: CASSVDWASGTYEQYF
CDR3nt: TGTGCCAGCAGCGTAGATTGGGCTAGCGGGACCTACGAGCAGTACTTC
len: 16
abundance: -
j_gene: TRBJ2-7
d_gene: TRBD2
v_gene: TRBV9

CDR3aa: CASSKGGGHTDTQYF
CDR3nt: TGTGCCAGCAGCAAAGGGGGAGGTCACACAGATACGCAGTATTTT
len: 15
abundance: -
j_gene: TRBJ2-3
d_gene: -
v_gene: TRBV21-1

CDR3aa: CASSGTGLDIQYF
CDR3nt: TGTGCCAGCAGTGGTACAGGTCTAGACATTCAGTACTTC
len: 13
abundance: -
j_gene: TRBJ2-4
d_gene: -
v_gene: TRBV2

CDR3aa: CASSLRVGTNTEAFF
CDR3nt: TGTGCCAGCAGCTTAAGGGTGGGGACTAACACTGAAGCTTTCTTT
len: 15
abundance: -
j_gene: TRBJ1-1
d_gene: -
v_gene: TRBV5-5

CDR3aa: CASSLGRVDNYGYTF
CDR3nt: TGTGCCAGCAGTTTGGGCAGGGTGGACAACTATGGCTACACCTTC
len: 15
abundance: -
j_gene: TRBJ1-2
d_gene: -
v_gene: TRBV28

CDR3aa: CASSSGSTYEQYF
CDR3nt: TGTGCCAGTAGTAGCGGGAGTACCTACGAGCAGTACTTC
len: 13
abundance: -
j_gene: TRBJ2-7
d_gene: TRBD2
v_gene: TRBV19

CDR3aa: CASSYSSGNNSPLHF
CDR3nt: TGTGCCAGCAGTTACTCGTCAGGGAACAATTCACCCCTCCACTTT
len: 15
abundance: -
j_gene: TRBJ1-6
d_gene: -
v_gene: TRBV6-5

CDR3aa: CASSQVPNIYEQYF
CDR3nt: TGTGCCAGCAGCCAGGTCCCTAATATTTACGAGCAGTACTTC
len: 14
abundance: -
j_gene: TRBJ2-7
d_gene: -
v_gene: TRBV28

CDR3aa: CASSVQGRGTEAFF
CDR3nt: TGTGCCAGCAGTGTACAGGGCCGGGGCACTGAAGCTTTCTTT
len: 14
abundance: -
j_gene: TRBJ1-1
d_gene: -
v_gene: TRBV25-1

CDR3aa: CASSQDRGSTDTQYF
CDR3nt: TGTGCCAGCAGCCAAGACAGGGGCAGCACAGATACGCAGTATTTT
len: 15
abundance: -
j_gene: TRBJ2-3
d_gene: -
v_gene: TRBV4-2

CDR3aa: CASRPTGEGGYTF
CDR3nt: TGTGCCAGCAGGCCTACAGGCGAGGGTGGCTACACCTTC
len: 13
abundance: -
j_gene: TRBJ1-2
d_gene: -
v_gene: TRBV27

CDR3aa: CASSLGRSGNTIYF
CDR3nt: TGTGCCAGCAGCTTAGGCCGGAGTGGGAACACCATATATTTT
len: 14
abundance: once
j_gene: TRBJ1-3
d_gene: -
v_gene: TRBV7-8

CDR3aa: CASSPRFGGSGTEAFF
CDR3nt: TGTGCCAGCAGCCCTCGGTTTGGGGGGTCGGGGACTGAAGCTTTCTTT
len: 16
abundance: once
j_gene: TRBJ1-1
d_gene: -
v_gene: TRBV11-2

CDR3aa: CASSEVTERKLFF
CDR3nt: TGTGCCAGCAGTGAGGTCACCGAACGAAAACTGTTTTTT
len: 13
abundance: -
j_gene: TRBJ1-4
d_gene: -
v_gene: TRBV25-1

CDR3aa: CATARASTDTQYF
CDR3nt: TGTGCCACCGCCAGGGCAAGCACAGATACGCAGTATTTT
len: 13
abundance: few
j_gene: TRBJ2-3
d_gene: -
v_gene: TRBV15

CDR3aa: CASSVGQDYGYTF
CDR3nt: TGTGCCAGCAGCGTGGGGCAGGACTATGGCTACACCTTC
len: 13
abundance: -
j_gene: TRBJ1-2
d_gene: -
v_gene: TRBV5-4

CDR3aa: CAWSGGRRDEKLFF
CDR3nt: TGTGCCTGGAGTGGGGGCAGAAGAGATGAAAAACTGTTTTTT
len: 14
abundance: -
j_gene: TRBJ1-4
d_gene: -
v_gene: TRBV30

CDR3aa: CASSPADEQYF
CDR3nt: TGTGCCAGCAGCCCGGCGGACGAGCAGTACTTC
len: 11
abundance: few
j_gene: TRBJ2-7
d_gene: -
v_gene: TRBV11-2

CDR3aa: CASSQVVGVSNSPLHF
CDR3nt: TGCGCCAGCAGCCAAGTCGTTGGGGTTTCCAATTCACCCCTCCACTTT
len: 16
abundance: -
j_gene: TRBJ1-6
d_gene: -
v_gene: TRBV4-1

CDR3aa: CASRQLSTGGEYGYTF
CDR3nt: TGTGCCAGCAGACAATTATCGACAGGGGGCGAATATGGCTACACCTTC
len: 16
abundance: -
j_gene: TRBJ1-2
d_gene: TRBD1
v_gene: TRBV28

CDR3aa: CASSQELGARSEAFF
CDR3nt: TGTGCCAGCAGCCAAGAGCTGGGGGCGAGGTCTGAAGCTTTCTTT
len: 15
abundance: -
j_gene: TRBJ1-1
d_gene: -
v_gene: TRBV14

CDR3aa: CASSTRGPGNTIYF
CDR3nt: TGTGCCAGCAGCACTCGGGGGCCTGGAAACACCATATATTTT
len: 14
abundance: -
j_gene: TRBJ1-3
d_gene: -
v_gene: TRBV5-4

CDR3aa: CASSLGRDYGYTF
CDR3nt: TGCGCCAGCAGCTTGGGACGGGACTATGGCTACACCTTC
len: 13
abundance: -
j_gene: TRBJ1-2
d_gene: -
v_gene: TRBV5-1

CDR3aa: CASSEQRSTNEKLFF
CDR3nt: TGTGCCAGCAGCGAACAGAGATCAACTAATGAAAAACTGTTTTTT
len: 15
abundance: -
j_gene: TRBJ1-4
d_gene: -
v_gene: TRBV11-2

CDR3aa: CASSLAVGSSSGANVLTF
CDR3nt: TGTGCCAGCAGCTTAGCGGTAGGGTCTAGCTCTGGGGCCAACGTCCTGACTTTC
len: 18
abundance: once
j_gene: TRBJ2-6
d_gene: -
v_gene: TRBV7-9

CDR3aa: CASSLFRDPKSGGAGELFF
CDR3nt: TGCGCCAGCAGCCTCTTTAGGGATCCCAAAAGCGGGGGTGCCGGGGAGCTGTTTTTT
len: 19
abundance: -
j_gene: TRBJ2-2
d_gene: TRBD2
v_gene: TRBV5-1

CDR3aa: CASSLEGGLINYGYTF
CDR3nt: TGTGCCAGCAGCTTAGAGGGGGGACTAATTAACTATGGCTACACCTTC
len: 16
abundance: -
j_gene: TRBJ1-2
d_gene: -
v_gene: TRBV7-2

CDR3aa: CASSLYPPETQYF
CDR3nt: TGCGCCAGCAGCTTGTACCCACCGGAGACCCAGTACTTC
len: 13
abundance: -
j_gene: TRBJ2-5
d_gene: -
v_gene: TRBV5-1

CDR3aa: CASSMRASGGTDTQYF
CDR3nt: TGTGCCAGTAGTATGAGGGCTAGCGGGGGCACAGATACGCAGTATTTT
len: 16
abundance: -
j_gene: TRBJ2-3
d_gene: TRBD2
v_gene: TRBV19

CDR3aa: CASSLLAGGTNTGELFF
CDR3nt: TGTGCCAGCAGTCTACTAGCGGGGGGAACGAACACCGGGGAGCTGTTTTTT
len: 17
abundance: -
j_gene: TRBJ2-2
d_gene: TRBD2
v_gene: TRBV7-8

CDR3aa: CASSTRQGVGAEAFF
CDR3nt: TGTGCCAGCAGTACCCGACAGGGGGTGGGGGCTGAAGCTTTCTTT
len: 15
abundance: -
j_gene: TRBJ1-1
d_gene: TRBD1
v_gene: TRBV28

CDR3aa: CASSSKIDRGGETQYF
CDR3nt: TGTGCCAGCAGCTCTAAGATCGACAGGGGGGGAGAGACCCAGTACTTC
len: 16
abundance: -
j_gene: TRBJ2-5
d_gene: TRBD1
v_gene: TRBV7-7

CDR3aa: CASRIPGQGSYEQYF
CDR3nt: TGTGCCAGCAGGATCCCGGGACAGGGGTCCTACGAGCAGTACTTC
len: 15
abundance: -
j_gene: TRBJ2-7
d_gene: TRBD1
v_gene: TRBV11-2

CDR3aa: CASSQGQLNQPQHF
CDR3nt: TGTGCCAGCTCCCAGGGACAGTTAAATCAGCCCCAGCATTTT
len: 14
abundance: -
j_gene: TRBJ1-5
d_gene: TRBD1
v_gene: TRBV18

CDR3aa: CASSLSPGRVNTEAFF
CDR3nt: TGTGCCAGCAGTTTATCCCCGGGACGGGTTAACACTGAAGCTTTCTTT
len: 16
abundance: once
j_gene: TRBJ1-1
d_gene: -
v_gene: TRBV27

CDR3aa: CATSRDSGNYNEQFF
CDR3nt: TGTGCCACCAGCAGAGATTCAGGGAACTACAATGAGCAGTTCTTC
len: 15
abundance: -
j_gene: TRBJ2-1
d_gene: -
v_gene: TRBV15

CDR3aa: CASSLYTGDSAEAFF
CDR3nt: TGTGCCAGCAGCTTATATACGGGGGACAGCGCTGAAGCTTTCTTT
len: 15
abundance: -
j_gene: TRBJ1-1
d_gene: TRBD1
v_gene: TRBV7-8

CDR3aa: CASSPLGPGNQPQHF
CDR3nt: TGTGCCAGCTCACCGTTAGGACCCGGCAATCAGCCCCAGCATTTT
len: 15
abundance: -
j_gene: TRBJ1-5
d_gene: -
v_gene: TRBV18

CDR3aa: CASSVRLNEQFF
CDR3nt: TGTGCCAGCAGCGTCAGACTGAACGAGCAGTTCTTC
len: 12
abundance: -
j_gene: TRBJ2-1
d_gene: -
v_gene: TRBV7-8

CDR3aa: CASSYRNEKLFF
CDR3nt: TGTGCCAGCAGTTACCGTAATGAAAAACTGTTTTTT
len: 12
abundance: once
j_gene: TRBJ1-4
d_gene: -
v_gene: TRBV28

CDR3aa: CASSLDTDTQYF
CDR3nt: TGTGCCAGCAGCCTCGACACAGATACGCAGTATTTT
len: 12
abundance: -
j_gene: TRBJ2-3
d_gene: -
v_gene: TRBV5-4

CDR3aa: CASSDHRGLRYGYTF
CDR3nt: TGTGCCAGCAGTGATCACCGGGGCCTGCGGTATGGCTACACCTTC
len: 15
abundance: -
j_gene: TRBJ1-2
d_gene: -
v_gene: TRBV25-1

CDR3aa: CAAGGRQGQETQYF
CDR3nt: TGTGCCGCAGGGGGAAGACAGGGTCAGGAGACCCAGTACTTC
len: 14
abundance: -
j_gene: TRBJ2-5
d_gene: TRBD1
v_gene: TRBV2

CDR3aa: CASAGDRALGETQYF
CDR3nt: TGTGCCTCCGCGGGGGACAGGGCACTAGGGGAGACCCAGTACTTC
len: 15
abundance: -
j_gene: TRBJ2-5
d_gene: TRBD1
v_gene: TRBV27

CDR3aa: CASSLVQLFDGYEQYF
CDR3nt: TGTGCCAGCAGCTTAGTTCAGTTGTTCGACGGCTACGAGCAGTACTTC
len: 16
abundance: -
j_gene: TRBJ2-7
d_gene: -
v_gene: TRBV11-3

CDR3aa: CASRNSGRVSQPQHF
CDR3nt: TGTGCCAGCAGAAACTCCGGGAGGGTTTCTCAGCCCCAGCATTTT
len: 15
abundance: -
j_gene: TRBJ1-5
d_gene: -
v_gene: TRBV6-6